This T cell receptor beta chain emerged from a study of T-cell reconstitution after alpha-beta-depleted transplantation in children. The authors prepared the TCRbeta library with unique molecular identifiers. TCRdb independently ran MiXCR on the PCR reads; one entry per CDR3 protein. The table has 200,000 to 250,000 distinct CDR3 sequences, 8.5% to 10% seen once; the top ten hold 5.5% to 8%. Looked up from germline, CDR1 is LNHDA and CDR2 is SQIVND (reference sequence). The germline V and J ends were trimmed by 1 base and 5 bases, with 11 bases remaining between them. CDR3 length: 14 residues. The chain joins TRBV19 to TRBJ2-5; D is perhaps TRBD1 (5 bases). This sequence originates from a human donor who donated a stem cell graft to a child with acute lymphoblastic leukemia. Sequencing used PBMCs from the stem cell graft donor, obtained from the stem cell graft. The CDR3 DNA follows: TGTGCCAGTAGTATAGGCAGGGCGCGGGAGACCCAGTACTTC. Translated: CASSIGRARETQYF.